The 31 T cell receptor beta chains below come from one sample, sequenced in a study of OX40 agonist ivuxolimab in advanced cancers. The table came from immunoSEQ multiplex PCR; TCRdb's copy has only in-frame clones and leaves some out. The sample consists of some 80,000 clones, about nine tenths of them appearing once. The source was CD4+ or CD8+ T cells sorted from blood, collected in a trial of the OX40 agonist ivuxolimab. These receptors came from an adult with an advanced solid tumor such as melanoma, head and neck, liver or kidney cancer.

This clone was detected only once. The chain joins TRBV5-1 to TRBJ2-4; 12 bases map to TRBD1. Germline assignment: CDR1 SGHRS and CDR2 YFSETQ. The ends lost 2 bases at V and 12 bases at J; junction bases unmatched: 12. There are 16 residues in the CDR3. The CDR3 sequence: CASSLERPGQGATQYF. DNA for the CDR3: TGCGCCAGCAGCTTAGAAAGACCGGGACAGGGGGCTACTCAGTACTTC.

The J gene is TRBJ2-7, the V gene TRBV29-1; D may be TRBD1 or TRBD2 (5 bases each). The V and J ends lost 2 bases and 3 bases respectively, with 23 bases between them. The V gene's germline CDR1 is SQVTM and CDR2 ANQGSEA. The CDR3 totals 17 residues. CDR3 sequence: CSVEFFGGGPKRYEQYF. CDR3 DNA sequence: TGCAGCGTTGAATTTTTTGGTGGGGGACCCAAACGCTACGAGCAGTACTTC.

The chain carries TRBV19 and TRBJ1-1; unclear D gene. The germline V gene encodes CDR1 LNHDA and CDR2 SQIVND (reference sequence). V was cut by 5 bases and J by 3 bases, with 19 bases left in between. This CDR3 region has 16 residues. CDR3 nucleotide sequence: TGTGCCAGTAGTGGCGAGCCCACGAGGATGGACACTGAAGCTTTCTTT. Encoded protein: CASSGEPTRMDTEAFF. Filled out from reference TRBV19 and TRBJ1-1, the complete variable domain reads DGGITQSPKYLFRKEGQNVTLSCEQNLNHDAMYWYRQDPGQGLRLIYYSQIVNDFQKGDIAEGYSVSREKKESFPLTVTSAQKNPTAFYLCASSGEPTRMDTEAFFGQGTRLTVV.

The rearrangement links TRBV29-1 to TRBJ2-5; either TRBD1 or TRBD2 may fit D (5 bases each). Germline assignment: CDR1 SQVTM and CDR2 ANQGSEA. V lost 4 bases to trimming and J lost 0 bases, with 9 bases between them. The CDR3 has 13 amino acids. CDR3 in amino acids: CSVARGYQETQYF. CDR3 bases: TGCAGCGTTGCGAGGGGATACCAAGAGACCCAGTACTTC.

V gene TRBV5-4 combines with J gene TRBJ1-6, with a tentative D call TRBD1 (6 bases). Looked up from germline, CDR1 is SGHNT and CDR2 is YYREEE (reference sequence). With 3 bases removed from V and 9 bases from J, the gap between germline ends came to 19 bases. CDR3 length equals 16 residues. CDR3 nucleotides: TGTGCCAGCAGCTCCAAGCGGGGGGACAATGGTTCACCCCTCCACTTT. Encoded protein: CASSSKRGDNGSPLHF.

This chain links TRBV2 with TRBJ1-5, with 7 bases lining up with TRBD1. The CDR3 runs 16 residues. The V gene end was trimmed by 5 bases and the J gene end by 0 bases; junction bases not matched to a gene: 7. The germline gives CDR1 SNHLY, CDR2 FYNNEI. The CDR3 coding sequence is TGTGCCAGCAGTAGTCAGGGACAGAATAGCAATCAGCCCCAGCATTTT. Protein product: CASSSQGQNSNQPQHF.

The chain is built from TRBV7-7 and TRBJ2-5, with D possibly called TRBD1 or TRBD2 (5 bases each). The CDR3 consists of 17 residues. The germline V gene encodes CDR1 SSHAT and CDR2 FNYEAQ (reference sequence). Trimming took off 2 bases at V and 3 bases at J, with 19 bases between the two ends. In nucleotides, the CDR3 is TGTGCCAGCAGCTTAAACGGGGCACGCTCACTCAAAGAGACCCAGTACTTC. Amino acids: CASSLNGARSLKETQYF.

V gene TRBV11-2 combines with J gene TRBJ1-2, with D unclear. Germline V gene data show CDR1 as SGHAT and CDR2 as FQNNGV. CDR3 length equals 15 residues. Deletions cut 0 bases from V and 8 bases from J, with 16 bases between. CDR3 sequence: CASSLDLAGGRGYTF. The CDR3 DNA reads as TGTGCCAGCAGCTTAGATCTGGCCGGCGGCAGGGGCTACACCTTC. The whole variable domain, remainder taken from reference TRBV11-2 and TRBJ1-2, is EAGVAQSPRYKIIEKRQSVAFWCNPISGHATLYWYQQILGQGPKLLIQFQNNGVVDDSQLPKDRFSAERLKGVDSTLKIQPAKLEDSAVYLCASSLDLAGGRGYTFGSGTRLTVV.

The CDR3, as DNA: TGTGCCTGGAGAGCGGCGTATGGCTACACCTTC. Its protein is CAWRAAYGYTF. V gene TRBV30 combines with J gene TRBJ1-2; D remains unclear. The V gene lost 3 bases and the J gene lost 5 bases, with 7 bases spanning the gap. The CDR3 covers 11 residues. CDR1 is GTSNPN and CDR2 is SVGIG in the germline V gene (reference sequence). Full variable domain (outside the CDR3, taken from reference TRBV30 and TRBJ1-2): SQTIHQWPATLVQPVGSPLSLECTVEGTSNPNLYWYRQAAGRGLQLLFYSVGIGQISSEVPQNLSASRPQDRQFILSSKKLLLSDSGFYLCAWRAAYGYTFGSGTRLTVV.

The CDR3 loop is CASSKRTSGRGETQYF. The CDR3 region has the DNA TGTGCCAGCAGCAAACGGACTAGCGGGAGGGGGGAGACCCAGTACTTC. The J gene is TRBJ2-5, the V gene TRBV5-4, with 15 bases lining up with TRBD2. Germline CDR1 SGHNT, CDR2 YYREEE (reference sequence). Trimming at V came to 4 bases and at J to 5 bases, leaving 6 bases not matched to a gene. The CDR3 spans 16 residues.

This clone was found a few times. This chain links TRBV6-6 with TRBJ1-2; D is unclear. The CDR3 length is 11 residues. The germline V and J ends were trimmed by 8 bases and 4 bases, with 8 bases remaining between them. The V gene's germline CDR1 is MNHNY and CDR2 SVGAGI (reference sequence). The CDR3 spells CASLNRYGYTF. CDR3 sequence (DNA): TGTGCCAGCCTGAACCGCTATGGCTACACCTTC.

This clone appeared a few times. The genes are TRBV28 and TRBJ2-7; the D is unclear. Trimming removed 3 bases from V and 4 bases from J, with 7 bases in between. CDR3 length: 12 residues. CDR1 and CDR2 (germline): MDHEN, SYDVKM. DNA for the CDR3: TGTGCCAGCAGTTTTTTGGGATACGAGCAGTACTTC. This sequence encodes CASSFLGYEQYF.

V gene TRBV7-6 combines with J gene TRBJ2-3; 11 positions agree with TRBD1. The CDR3 has 15 amino acids. Germline V gene data show CDR1 as SGHVS and CDR2 as FNYEAQ. V dropped 5 bases and J dropped 6; count of bases not matched to a gene: 7. This CDR3 reads CASSPDRGQADTQYF. In nucleotides, the CDR3 is TGTGCCAGCAGCCCGGACAGGGGGCAGGCCGATACGCAGTATTTT.

The chain has TRBV5-5 and TRBJ2-3; D unresolved. Germline CDR1 SGHKS, CDR2 YYEKEE (reference sequence). This CDR3 has 12 residues. Trimming left V 4 bases short and J 2 bases short, with 5 bases between. CDR3 DNA sequence: TGTGCCAGCAGCCCTAACACAGATACGCAGTATTTT. Amino acid sequence: CASSPNTDTQYF.

The rearrangement links TRBV10-1 to TRBJ2-7; tentative D call: TRBD1 (6 bases). The germline gives CDR1 WNHNN, CDR2 SYGVQD (reference sequence). V was cut by 0 bases and J by 4 bases, with 16 bases left in between. The CDR3 has 16 residues. The CDR3 DNA is TGCGCCAGCAGTGAGTCCGCAGGGGCGATCCTTTACGAGCAGTACTTC. Its translation is CASSESAGAILYEQYF.

This clone was counted a single time. The chain carries TRBV18 and TRBJ2-7; perhaps TRBD2 as D (6 bases). The germline V gene has CDR1 KGHSH and CDR2 LQKENI. V lost 3 bases and J lost 4, with 13 bases in between. The CDR3 contains 14 residues. The CDR3 here is CASSPSREIYEQYF. The CDR3 nucleotides read TGTGCCAGCTCACCTTCCCGGGAGATTTACGAGCAGTACTTC.

This clone has more than one count but fewer than ten. The chain uses TRBV30 and TRBJ1-1; D perhaps matches TRBD1 (6 bases). CDR3 length equals 11 residues. The V end lost 5 bases, the J end lost 6 bases, and 10 bases lay between the germline ends. Germline values: CDR1 GTSNPN, CDR2 SVGIG (reference sequence). DNA of the CDR3: TGTGCCTGGGGACAGAGCTCTGAAGCTTTCTTT. It yields the protein CAWGQSSEAFF.

The CDR3 region has the DNA TGTGCCAGCAGTTACTCGTGGGATGCCGGGGAGCTGTTTTTT. It codes for CASSYSWDAGELFF. This chain connects TRBV6-5 to TRBJ2-2; no clear D gene. This CDR3 has 14 residues. Germline CDR1 reads MNHEY; CDR2 reads SVGAGI. Trimming removed 0 bases from V and 6 bases from J, with 8 bases in between.

The chain couples TRBV28 to TRBJ2-3; maybe TRBD2 (6 bases). Germline loops: CDR1 MDHEN, CDR2 SYDVKM. The CDR3 extends over 13 amino acids. Trimming removed 11 bases from V and 4 bases from J, with 16 bases in between. The CDR3 spells CAGRDGTADTQYF. Written as DNA, the CDR3 is TGTGCCGGCCGGGACGGGACTGCAGATACGCAGTATTTT.

This clone was recorded once. This chain joins TRBV2 and TRBJ2-3; 12 bases fit TRBD2. Germline V gene sequence: CDR1 SNHLY, CDR2 FYNNEI. The CDR3 runs 18 residues. The V gene end was trimmed by 4 bases and the J gene end by 5 bases; junction bases not matched to a gene: 13. CDR3 residues: CASSVRLAGAGGIDTQYF. In DNA, the CDR3 is TGTGCCAGCAGTGTACGACTAGCGGGAGCCGGAGGGATAGATACGCAGTATTTT. The whole variable domain, remainder taken from reference TRBV2 and TRBJ2-3, is EPEVTQTPSHQVTQMGQEVILRCVPISNHLYFYWYRQILGQKVEFLVSFYNNEISEKSEIFDDQFSVERPDGSNFTLKIRSTKLEDSAMYFCASSVRLAGAGGIDTQYFGPGTRLTVL.

CDR3 in amino acids: CASSGDRVSGANVLTF. Written as DNA, the CDR3 is TGTGCCAGCAGTGGGGACAGGGTGTCCGGGGCCAACGTCCTGACTTTC. This chain connects TRBV27 to TRBJ2-6; 9 nucleotides line up with TRBD1. Germline trimming cut 5 bases from V and 4 bases from J; bases unmatched to any gene: 6. The germline V gene has CDR1 MNHEY and CDR2 SMNVEV (reference sequence). The CDR3 runs 16 residues.

The chain combines TRBV5-5 with TRBJ2-7; 9 bases are a match to TRBD1. Germline loops: CDR1 SGHKS, CDR2 YYEKEE (reference sequence). V dropped 0 bases and J dropped 4; count of bases not matched to a gene: 8. This CDR3 comprises 16 residues. CDR3 residues: CASSLAEDRGAYEQYF. In DNA form, the CDR3 reads TGTGCCAGCAGCTTGGCCGAAGACAGGGGGGCTTACGAGCAGTACTTC.

V and J are TRBV30 and TRBJ2-5, with D perhaps matching TRBD1 (6 bases). In germline, CDR1 is GTSNPN, CDR2 SVGIG (reference sequence). The CDR3 is 11 residues long. V was shortened by 5 bases and J by 3 bases, with 7 bases between the two germline ends. CDR3 DNA sequence: TGTGCCTGGGGACAGAAAGAGACCCAGTACTTC. As protein: CAWGQKETQYF.

The chain recombines TRBV5-1 with TRBJ2-7, with 9 bases aligning to TRBD2. Trimming took 0 bases from V and 4 from J; bases not matched to a gene: 5. Germline V gene sequence: CDR1 SGHRS, CDR2 YFSETQ. The CDR3 totals 15 residues. The CDR3 is CASSLAVAGVYEQYF. The DNA for the CDR3 is TGCGCCAGCAGCTTGGCGGTAGCGGGAGTTTACGAGCAGTACTTC.

This clone was seen a single time. The J gene is TRBJ2-3, the V gene TRBV6-6; unclear D gene. This CDR3 has 13 residues. Between the trimmed V and J ends, which lost 6 bases and 2 bases, there was a span of 9 bases. Germline loops: CDR1 MNHNY, CDR2 SVGAGI (reference sequence). This chain's CDR3 is CASSPGTTDTQYF. CDR3 in DNA: TGTGCCAGCAGCCCTGGCACCACAGATACGCAGTATTTT.

This chain links TRBV7-9 with TRBJ2-2; TRBD2 agrees at 7 bases. V trimming: 2 bases; J trimming: 3 bases; junction bases outside the gene matches: 3. Germline values: CDR1 SEHNR, CDR2 FQNEAQ (reference sequence). The CDR3 consists of 15 residues. CDR3 DNA sequence: TGTGCCAGCAGCTTAAGGCTAGCGGACACCGGGGAGCTGTTTTTT. The encoded protein is CASSLRLADTGELFF.

This clone showed up just a few times. The rearrangement links TRBV12-5 to TRBJ2-1; 15 bases align to TRBD2. The CDR3 contains 18 residues. Trimming cost V 6 bases and J 1 base; bases outside gene matches: 7. From germline, CDR1 is LGHNT and CDR2 FRNRAP. Written as DNA, the CDR3 is TGTGCTAGTGGCTTTGGGACTAGCGGGGGGACATCCTACAATGAGCAGTTCTTC. This sequence encodes CASGFGTSGGTSYNEQFF.

The chain uses TRBV7-2 and TRBJ2-5, with 9 bases fitting TRBD2. The CDR3 has 18 amino acids. The germline V gene encodes CDR1 SGHTA and CDR2 FQGNSA. Losses at the gene ends were 1 base for V and 2 bases for J; bases not matched to a gene: 11. CDR3 region: CASSLVGGRAGGQETQYF. In DNA, the CDR3 is TGTGCCAGCAGCTTAGTGGGAGGGCGTGCGGGAGGGCAAGAGACCCAGTACTTC. Drawing the rest from reference TRBV7-2 and TRBJ2-5, the complete variable domain is GAGVSQSPSNKVTEKGKDVELRCDPISGHTALYWYRQSLGQGLEFLIYFQGNSAPDKSGLPSDRFSAERTGGSVSTLTIQRTQQEDSAVYLCASSLVGGRAGGQETQYFGPGTRLLVL.

The chain is built from TRBV30 and TRBJ2-3; the match to TRBD2 covers 10 bases. The junction had 5 bases not matched to a gene; V was cut back by 3 bases and J by 2 bases. Germline assignment: CDR1 GTSNPN and CDR2 SVGIG (reference sequence). The CDR3 loop spans 15 amino acids. CDR3 residues: CAWRRTSGDTDTQYF. The CDR3, as DNA: TGTGCCTGGAGACGGACTAGCGGAGACACAGATACGCAGTATTTT.

For the CDR3, the DNA is TGTGCCAGCAGACAGACAGGTGGCAATGAGCAGTTCTTC. Amino acid sequence: CASRQTGGNEQFF. The rearrangement links TRBV7-2 to TRBJ2-1, with D tentatively TRBD1 (6 bases). The CDR3 contains 13 residues. CDR1 is SGHTA, CDR2 FQGNSA, per germline. Trimming stripped 6 bases from V and 6 bases from J, with 12 bases between.

This clone was picked up one time. CDR3 region: CATGTSGSSYEQYF. DNA for the CDR3: TGTGCCACCGGGACTAGCGGGAGCTCCTACGAGCAGTACTTC. V gene TRBV10-3 combines with J gene TRBJ2-7; 14 bases map to TRBD2. This CDR3 region has 14 residues. The V gene's germline CDR1 is ENHRY and CDR2 SYGVKD. V lost 10 bases to trimming and J lost 0 bases; unmatched junction nucleotides: 2.